The clone carrying this T cell receptor beta chain has only a few counts. Its antigen is unknown. Regions amplified from RNA transcripts were the TCR beta CDR3 regions. First-round RT-PCR with HTBI primers amplified the TCR CDR3 region. Via MiXCR, TCRdb re-called the multiplex PCR reads, giving one row per CDR3 protein. The sample has roughly 630,000 distinct CDR3 sequences; 15% to 17% are singletons. Trimming took off 10 bases at V and 6 bases at J, with 12 bases between the two ends. The CDR3 is 12 amino acids. CDR1 is LNHDA, CDR2 SQIVND, per germline (reference sequence). This record belongs to a study of T cells in Graves' hyperthyroidism and ophthalmopathy. General observations from the study: Blood held most thyroid clonotypes expanded above 0.001 frequency.

The chain recombines TRBV19 with TRBJ1-4; D is undetermined. This TCR came from a woman under 40 with Graves' hyperthyroidism. The specimen sequenced was blood. As DNA, the CDR3 is TGTGCCACCGCGCAGATGGATGAAAAACTGTTTTTT. It yields the protein CATAQMDEKLFF.